This T cell receptor beta chain originates from a study of technical replicates of blood from a handful of donors. Assay used: immunoSEQ multiplex PCR; TCRdb lists only in-frame clones, some missing. The table lists about 67,000 clones, 95% to 98% of them singletons. This CDR3 contains 16 residues. J lost 7 bases, V lost 2 bases, and 6 bases had no gene match. Per the germline V gene, CDR1 is MDHEN and CDR2 is SYDVKM. The clonotype comes from a human donor in good health. The sequenced sample consisted of T cells isolated from PBMCs. V is TRBV28 and J is TRBJ2-7; 15 bases are shared with TRBD2. This CDR3 is CASSLRTSGRALEQYF. CDR3 nucleotides: TGTGCCAGCAGTTTAAGGACTAGCGGGAGGGCCTTAGAGCAGTACTTC.